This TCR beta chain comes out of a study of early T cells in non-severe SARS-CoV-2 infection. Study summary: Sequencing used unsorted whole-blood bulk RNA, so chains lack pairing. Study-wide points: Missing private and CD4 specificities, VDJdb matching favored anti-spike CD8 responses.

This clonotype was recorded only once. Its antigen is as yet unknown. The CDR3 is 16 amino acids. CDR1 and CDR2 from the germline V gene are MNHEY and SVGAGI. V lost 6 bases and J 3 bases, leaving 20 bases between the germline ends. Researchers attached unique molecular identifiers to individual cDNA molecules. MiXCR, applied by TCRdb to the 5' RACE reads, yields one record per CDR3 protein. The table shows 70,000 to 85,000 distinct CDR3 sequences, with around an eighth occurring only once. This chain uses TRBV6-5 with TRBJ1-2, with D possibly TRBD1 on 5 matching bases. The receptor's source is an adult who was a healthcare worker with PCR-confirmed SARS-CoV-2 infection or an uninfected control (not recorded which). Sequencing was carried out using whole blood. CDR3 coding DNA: TGTGCCAGCAGCTCACATTGGGGGAAGTTTGACTATGGCTACACCTTC. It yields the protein CASSSHWGKFDYGYTF.